The 31 T cell receptor beta chains listed next were all sequenced from one sample in a study of cytomegalovirus exposure and HLA in healthy donors. The PCR contained 60 Vbeta and 13 Jbeta primers. Data came from immunoSEQ multiplex PCR; TCRdb stores just in-frame clones and leaves some out. Of 75,000 to 100,000 clones listed, around 73% are singletons. Sequenced: PBMCs. The receptor set was obtained from a man aged 35 to 55 in good health and CMV-seronegative.

This clone was detected once. The chain combines TRBV7-9 with TRBJ1-1; a weak D match, TRBD1 (6 bases). This CDR3 contains 14 residues. In germline, CDR1 is SEHNR, CDR2 FQNEAQ (reference sequence). The germline V and J ends were trimmed by 3 bases and 1 base, with 9 bases remaining between them. As DNA, the CDR3 is TGTGCCAGCAGCTTCTCGGACAGGAACACTGAAGCTTTCTTT. It translates to CASSFSDRNTEAFF.

This clone was seen a single time. The chain is built from TRBV28 and TRBJ1-1; 9 bases match TRBD1. J lost 5 bases, V lost 4 bases, and 8 bases had no gene match. This CDR3 has 15 residues. CDR1 and CDR2 (germline): MDHEN, SYDVKM. CDR3 sequence: CASSSINRGLTEAFF. DNA of the CDR3: TGTGCCAGCAGTTCAATTAACAGGGGGCTAACTGAAGCTTTCTTT.

The rearrangement joins TRBV5-1 to TRBJ2-7; D perhaps matches TRBD1 (5 bases). Germline V CDR1 and CDR2: SGHRS, YFSETQ. This CDR3 is built from 14 residues. Trimming left V 7 bases short and J 1 base short, with 15 bases between. The CDR3 reads CASRRSGQSYEQYF. CDR3 coding DNA: TGCGCCAGCCGGCGTTCAGGGCAGTCCTACGAGCAGTACTTC.

The chain recombines TRBV9 with TRBJ2-3, with D possibly being TRBD2 (6 bases). CDR3 length: 15 residues. Germline CDR1 is SGDLS and CDR2 is YYNGEE. Between the trimmed V and J ends, which lost 3 bases and 4 bases, there was a span of 15 bases. Here the CDR3 reads CASSARAAGPDTQYF. CDR3 bases: TGTGCCAGCAGCGCCCGGGCCGCGGGGCCAGATACGCAGTATTTT.

The rearrangement joins TRBV5-4 to TRBJ2-1; 9 nucleotides line up with TRBD2. Trimming at V came to 0 bases and at J to 0 bases, leaving 4 bases not matched to a gene. Germline loops: CDR1 SGHNT, CDR2 YYREEE (reference sequence). The CDR3 spans 17 residues. The CDR3 loop reads CASSLGSGSSSYNEQFF. CDR3 in DNA: TGTGCCAGCAGCTTGGGTAGCGGGAGTAGCTCCTACAATGAGCAGTTCTTC.

This clone was picked up one time. The chain carries TRBV29-1 and TRBJ2-7; D is possibly TRBD2 (6 bases). Per germline, CDR1 SQVTM and CDR2 ANQGSEA. Trimming took off 5 bases at V and 3 bases at J, with 14 bases between the two ends. This CDR3 region has 13 residues. CDR3 protein: CSVFGDGSYEQYF. In DNA, the CDR3 is TGCAGCGTTTTTGGAGACGGGAGCTACGAGCAGTACTTC.

This clone was observed a handful of times. The V gene is TRBV2, the J gene TRBJ2-2; 12 bases line up with TRBD2. The CDR3 extends over 18 amino acids. The junction had 3 bases not matched to a gene; V was cut back by 1 base and J by 0 bases. The germline V gene encodes CDR1 SNHLY and CDR2 FYNNEI. The CDR3 sequence: CASSEVASGRANTGELFF. The CDR3 nucleotides read TGTGCCAGCAGTGAAGTTGCTAGCGGGAGGGCGAACACCGGGGAGCTGTTTTTT.

The chain couples TRBV6-1 to TRBJ1-2, with 7 bases matching TRBD1. Germline CDR1 and CDR2: MNHNS and SASEGT. Unmatched junction bases numbered 5, after V lost 5 bases and J lost 5 bases. The CDR3 runs 13 residues. In DNA form, the CDR3 reads TGTGCCAGCAGTAGGGGGCCGGATTATGGCTACACCTTC. Translated, it gives CASSRGPDYGYTF.

The J gene is TRBJ2-2, the V gene TRBV5-4, with 7 bases fitting TRBD1. V gave up 5 bases and J gave up 4 bases; unmatched junction bases: 8. Germline CDR1 reads SGHNT; CDR2 reads YYREEE (reference sequence). This CDR3 has 15 amino acids. CDR3 nucleotides: TGTGCCAGCAGAAAAGAAGGGGGCCTCACCGGGGAGCTGTTTTTT. Encoded protein: CASRKEGGLTGELFF.

This clone was seen ten or more times. As DNA, the CDR3 is TGTGCCAGCAGCTTAGTAGGGGGGGCCACAGATACGCAGTATTTT. Translating gives CASSLVGGATDTQYF. This chain links TRBV7-3 with TRBJ2-3; a possible D gene is TRBD2 (7 bases). V was pared by 2 bases and J by 2 bases, with 11 bases between. The CDR3 is made up of 15 amino acids. Looked up from germline, CDR1 is SGHTA and CDR2 is FQGTGA. The full variable domain, with the rest looked up from reference TRBV7-3 and TRBJ2-3, is GAGVSQTPSNKVTEKGKYVELRCDPISGHTALYWYRQSLGQGPEFLIYFQGTGAADDSGLPNDRFFAVRPEGSVSTLKIQRTERGDSAVYLCASSLVGGATDTQYFGPGTRLTVL.

The rearrangement links TRBV5-4 to TRBJ2-1; D remains unclear. CDR3 length: 15 residues. Germline V lookup: CDR1 SGHNT, CDR2 YYREEE (reference sequence). Between the trimmed V and J ends, which lost 0 bases and 4 bases, there was a span of 11 bases. CDR3 bases: TGTGCCAGCAGCTTGGGTGACACTCTATACAATGAGCAGTTCTTC. The encoded protein is CASSLGDTLYNEQFF.

This clone was seen a few times. CDR3 DNA sequence: TGTGCCTGGAGTACTGACCGGACAGGGGGCGCTTCTGGGGCCAACGTCCTGACTTTC. Protein sequence: CAWSTDRTGGASGANVLTF. V usage is TRBV30 and J usage is TRBJ2-6; 11 nucleotides align to TRBD1. Germline CDR1 reads GTSNPN; CDR2 reads SVGIG (reference sequence). The V segment lost 2 bases and the J segment 1 base; nucleotides outside the gene matches: 10. This CDR3 spans 19 amino acids.

The chain uses TRBV6-1 and TRBJ2-2, with D unclear. There are 14 residues in the CDR3. With 4 bases removed from V and 5 bases from J, the gap between germline ends came to 11 bases. The germline CDR1 and CDR2 sequences are MNHNS and SASEGT. CDR3: CASSVVPGTGELFF. DNA of the CDR3: TGTGCCAGCAGTGTAGTCCCCGGGACCGGGGAGCTGTTTTTT.

This clone was counted between two and nine times. The V and J genes are TRBV6-1 and TRBJ2-2; D not certain. Germline-derived CDR1 and CDR2 are MNHNS and SASEGT. The CDR3 is made up of 13 amino acids. V was cut by 2 bases and J by 3 bases, with 4 bases left in between. Here the CDR3 reads CASSEQDTGELFF. CDR3 sequence (DNA): TGTGCCAGCAGTGAACAGGACACCGGGGAGCTGTTTTTT.

The CDR3 nucleotides are TGTGCCAGCAAGAGGGACAGGGGGGGCTGGGATGAGCAGTTCTTC. Its protein is CASKRDRGGWDEQFF. The chain is built from TRBV2 and TRBJ2-1; the match to TRBD1 covers 11 bases. The CDR3 spans 15 residues. The germline gives CDR1 SNHLY, CDR2 FYNNEI. With V trimmed by 7 bases and J by 8 bases, 10 bases remained unmatched.

The chain couples TRBV19 to TRBJ2-3; 8 bases fit TRBD2. The CDR3 covers 17 residues. The V gene end was trimmed by 5 bases and the J gene end by 2 bases; junction bases not matched to a gene: 12. Germline V gives CDR1 LNHDA, CDR2 SQIVND (reference sequence). This chain's CDR3 is CASSPGGGGPSTDTQYF. CDR3 bases: TGTGCCAGTAGTCCGGGGGGCGGGGGGCCCTCCACAGATACGCAGTATTTT.

The CDR3 DNA reads TGTGCCAGCCGGGTTAGCAATCAGCCCCAGCATTTT. Protein sequence: CASRVSNQPQHF. The V call is TRBV28, the J call TRBJ1-5; no reliable D call. The germline V gene has CDR1 MDHEN and CDR2 SYDVKM. This CDR3 contains 12 residues. Trimming cost V 8 bases and J 0 bases, with 5 bases left between them.

The rearrangement joins TRBV28 to TRBJ2-1; unclear D gene. V dropped 3 bases and J dropped 9 bases, with 9 bases sitting between them. The CDR3 covers 12 residues. Per the germline V gene, CDR1 is MDHEN and CDR2 is SYDVKM. The DNA of the CDR3 is TGTGCCAGCAGTTTCTACCCCTCTGAGCAGTTCTTC. This encodes CASSFYPSEQFF.

The chain employs TRBV6-1 and TRBJ2-1; 10 nucleotides agree with TRBD2. The V gene end was trimmed by 8 bases and the J gene end by 7 bases; junction bases not matched to a gene: 5. This CDR3 contains 13 residues. CDR1 and CDR2 from the germline V gene are MNHNS and SASEGT. In DNA, the CDR3 is TGTGCCAGCCCAACTAGCGGGAAAAATGAGCAGTTCTTC. The encoded protein is CASPTSGKNEQFF.

This chain links TRBV10-3 with TRBJ2-1; TRBD2 aligns across 8 bases. V lost 3 bases to trimming and J lost 7 bases; unmatched junction nucleotides: 8. The CDR3 is 15 residues long. The germline CDR1 and CDR2 sequences are ENHRY and SYGVKD. The CDR3 DNA reads TGTGCCATCAGTGAAACTAGCGGAGCGGGTAATGAGCAGTTCTTC. Amino acid sequence: CAISETSGAGNEQFF.

This chain links TRBV15 with TRBJ1-1, with 9 positions matching TRBD1. The V gene's germline CDR1 is LNHNV and CDR2 YYDKDF (reference sequence). The CDR3 sequence is 17 residues long. With V trimmed by 0 bases and J by 0 bases, 5 bases remained unmatched. CDR3 loop: CATSRDLGTGMNTEAFF. The CDR3 DNA reads as TGTGCCACCAGCAGAGATTTGGGGACAGGGATGAACACTGAAGCTTTCTTT.

This sequence joins TRBV5-4 and TRBJ2-5; a weak D match, TRBD1 (5 bases). Trimming cost V 4 bases and J 5 bases, with 15 bases left between them. CDR1 is SGHNT and CDR2 is YYREEE in the germline V gene (reference sequence). This CDR3 contains 14 residues. In DNA form, the CDR3 reads TGTGCCAGCAGCCCGCAGTGGGCAGGGGAGACCCAGTACTTC. Its translation is CASSPQWAGETQYF.

The rearrangement uses TRBV30 and TRBJ1-2; D is perhaps TRBD1 (6 bases). The CDR3 runs to 14 residues. V was shortened by 4 bases and J by 0 bases, with 12 bases between the two germline ends. Germline values: CDR1 GTSNPN, CDR2 SVGIG (reference sequence). The CDR3 spells CAWNGGPANYGYTF. In nucleotides, the CDR3 is TGTGCCTGGAACGGGGGGCCGGCTAACTATGGCTACACCTTC.

This clone showed up just once. The CDR3 region has the DNA TGTGCCAGCAGCTCCGATAGCGGGAGGGTCGAGACCCAGTACTTC. As protein: CASSSDSGRVETQYF. The rearrangement joins TRBV5-4 to TRBJ2-5; 11 bases fit TRBD2. The CDR3 runs to 15 residues. The germline V gene has CDR1 SGHNT and CDR2 YYREEE (reference sequence). Unmatched junction bases numbered 6, after V lost 3 bases and J lost 5 bases. The whole variable domain, filled in from reference TRBV5-4 and TRBJ2-5, reads ETGVTQSPTHLIKTRGQQVTLRCSSQSGHNTVSWYQQALGQGPQFIFQYYREEENGRGNFPPRFSGLQFPNYSSELNVNALELDDSALYLCASSSDSGRVETQYFGPGTRLLVL.

The chain employs TRBV5-1 and TRBJ1-1; D remains unclear. The germline V gene encodes CDR1 SGHRS and CDR2 YFSETQ. Deletions cut 3 bases from V and 3 bases from J, with 3 bases between. The CDR3 is made up of 11 amino acids. The CDR3: CASSSYTEAFF. In nucleotides, the CDR3 is TGCGCCAGCAGCTCCTACACTGAAGCTTTCTTT.

The chain joins TRBV19 to TRBJ2-7; maybe TRBD1 (5 bases). V lost 4 bases and J 2 bases, leaving 12 bases between the germline ends. The CDR3 has 14 amino acids. CDR1 and CDR2 (germline): LNHDA, SQIVND (reference sequence). For the CDR3, the DNA is TGTGCCAGTAGTAGTGGACACGGCGCCTACGAGCAGTACTTC. Translation: CASSSGHGAYEQYF.

This clone occurred many times. This chain links TRBV20-1 with TRBJ2-7; D is possibly TRBD1 (5 bases). Per germline, CDR1 DFQATT and CDR2 SNEGSKA (reference sequence). CDR3 size: 11 residues. V lost 3 bases and J 5 bases, leaving 8 bases between the germline ends. CDR3 coding DNA: TGCAGTGCTAGTACCAGGGACGAGCAGTACTTC. Its protein is CSASTRDEQYF.

The chain combines TRBV5-4 with TRBJ1-2, with a weak D call TRBD1 (5 bases). The V gene lost 2 bases and the J gene lost 5 bases, with 19 bases spanning the gap. Germline V CDR1 and CDR2: SGHNT, YYREEE (reference sequence). CDR3 length equals 16 residues. CDR3 DNA sequence: TGTGCCAGCAGCTTCGTAGGTTGGGCAGGGCAATATGGCTACACCTTC. This translates into CASSFVGWAGQYGYTF.

The chain employs TRBV18 and TRBJ1-5; 8 bases map to TRBD1. CDR1 KGHSH and CDR2 LQKENI come from the germline V gene. With 2 bases clipped from V and 2 bases from J, the junction kept 8 bases outside the gene matches. There are 17 residues in the CDR3. The CDR3: CASSPTAGGSGNQPQHF. The CDR3, as DNA: TGTGCCAGCTCACCAACGGCAGGGGGCTCGGGCAATCAGCCCCAGCATTTT.

The chain recombines TRBV5-4 with TRBJ1-4; 7 nucleotides match TRBD1. V lost 4 bases and J lost 7; bases outside the gene matches: 4. This CDR3 has 13 amino acids. Germline V lookup: CDR1 SGHNT, CDR2 YYREEE (reference sequence). In nucleotides, the CDR3 is TGTGCCAGCAGCCAAACAGGGGTTGAAAAACTGTTTTTT. It codes for CASSQTGVEKLFF.

The rearrangement joins TRBV7-9 to TRBJ1-5, with 7 positions matching TRBD1. V lost 1 base, J lost 7 bases, and 4 bases stayed unmatched. There are 14 residues in the CDR3. Per germline, CDR1 SEHNR and CDR2 FQNEAQ (reference sequence). The CDR3 loop is CASSLGQGDQPQHF. The CDR3 nucleotides are TGTGCCAGCAGCTTAGGTCAGGGGGACCAGCCCCAGCATTTT.